This TCR beta chain was captured in a study of cytomegalovirus exposure and HLA in healthy donors. PCR amplification relied on 60 Vbeta primers (plus 13 Jbeta primers). Profiling relied on immunoSEQ multiplex PCR, and the TCRdb table lists in-frame clones only, not all of them. The table includes some 77,000 clones, around 75% detected once. This clonotype was obtained from a middle-aged woman in good health and CMV-seronegative. What was sequenced was PBMCs.

The CDR3 DNA is TGTGCCAGCAGCGCAGGGTCCACTGAAGCTTTCTTT. Amino acid sequence: CASSAGSTEAFF. The V and J genes are TRBV7-6 and TRBJ1-1, with D possibly TRBD1 on 5 matching bases. The CDR3 sequence is 12 residues long. Trimming removed 5 bases from V and 4 bases from J, with 8 bases in between. The V gene's germline CDR1 is SGHVS and CDR2 FNYEAQ.